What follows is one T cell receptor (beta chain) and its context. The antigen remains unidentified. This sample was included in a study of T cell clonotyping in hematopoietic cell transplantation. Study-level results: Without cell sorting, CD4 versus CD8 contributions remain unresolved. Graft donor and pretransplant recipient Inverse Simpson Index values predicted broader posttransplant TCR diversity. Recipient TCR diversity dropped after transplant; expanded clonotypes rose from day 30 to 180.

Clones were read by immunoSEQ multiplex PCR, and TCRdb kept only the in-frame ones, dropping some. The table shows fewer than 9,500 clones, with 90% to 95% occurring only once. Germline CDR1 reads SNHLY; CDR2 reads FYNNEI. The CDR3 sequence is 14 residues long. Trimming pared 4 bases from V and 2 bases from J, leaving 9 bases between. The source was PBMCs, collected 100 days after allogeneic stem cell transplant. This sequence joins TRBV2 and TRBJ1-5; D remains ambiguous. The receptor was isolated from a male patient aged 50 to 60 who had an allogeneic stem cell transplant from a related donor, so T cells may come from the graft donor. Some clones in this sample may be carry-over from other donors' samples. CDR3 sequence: CASSGGNRNQPQHF. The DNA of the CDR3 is TGTGCCAGCAGTGGAGGGAATCGCAATCAGCCCCAGCATTTT.